One sample yielded the 30 T cell receptor beta chains listed below, sequenced in a study of graft-versus-host responses after intestinal transplantation. Sequencing used immunoSEQ multiplex PCR; TCRdb keeps in-frame clones, though not all of them. The repertoire consists of approximately 71,000 clones, with around 92% occurring once and the leading ten covering 2% to 3%. These TCRs' antigens remain unknown. This material consisted of unstimulated CD8+ T cells sorted from spleen or lymph node cells, taken before intestinal transplant. These receptors were taken from a human donor who received an intestinal transplant.

The genes are TRBV4-1 and TRBJ2-3, with TRBD2 matching over 9 bases. Germline CDR1 MGHRA, CDR2 YSYEKL. V trimming: 3 bases; J trimming: 5 bases; junction bases outside the gene matches: 6. The CDR3 spans 15 residues. CDR3 nucleotide sequence: TGCGCCAGCAGCCAGGCTAGCGGGGCTAGAGATACGCAGTATTTT. This sequence encodes CASSQASGARDTQYF.

The chain couples TRBV28 to TRBJ1-3; no reliable D call. CDR3 size: 14 residues. V lost 1 base and J lost 0, with 4 bases in between. CDR1 and CDR2 from the germline V gene are MDHEN and SYDVKM. The CDR3 DNA is TGTGCCAGCAGTTTATCTAGCTCTGGAAACACCATATATTTT. Translating it yields CASSLSSSGNTIYF. Filled out from reference TRBV28 and TRBJ1-3, the complete variable domain reads DVKVTQSSRYLVKRTGEKVFLECVQDMDHENMFWYRQDPGLGLRLIYFSYDVKMKEKGDIPEGYSVSREKKERFSLILESASTNQTSMYLCASSLSSSGNTIYFGEGSWLTVV.

The J gene is TRBJ2-1, the V gene TRBV5-6; D is perhaps TRBD1 (6 bases). From germline, CDR1 is SGHDT and CDR2 YYEEEE. Trimming took 4 bases from V and 9 from J, leaving 23 bases between them. This CDR3 comprises 16 residues. The CDR3 region is CASSPGHFGGTGEQFF. The CDR3 nucleotides are TGTGCCAGCAGCCCGGGACACTTTGGGGGTACGGGTGAGCAGTTCTTC.

This rearrangement joins TRBV7-6 to TRBJ1-2; the D gene is possibly TRBD1 (5 bases). V lost 5 bases and J 5 bases, leaving 12 bases between the germline ends. CDR3 length: 13 amino acids. The germline V gene has CDR1 SGHVS and CDR2 FNYEAQ. CDR3 nucleotides: TGTGCCAGCAGCCCGTTGACAGATTATGGCTACACCTTC. Translating it yields CASSPLTDYGYTF.

The chain uses TRBV6-1 and TRBJ2-2, with 8 bases matching TRBD1. The V gene's germline CDR1 is MNHNS and CDR2 SASEGT. There are 15 residues in the CDR3. V trimming: 5 bases; J trimming: 1 base; junction bases outside the gene matches: 3. CDR3 sequence: CASSSGTGNTGELFF. Here the CDR3 DNA reads TGTGCCAGCAGTTCCGGGACAGGGAACACCGGGGAGCTGTTTTTT.

This clone has only a few counts. This sequence joins TRBV28 and TRBJ2-1; 7 bases agree with TRBD2. V was clipped by 6 bases and J by 6 bases; unmatched bases: 8. Germline values: CDR1 MDHEN, CDR2 SYDVKM. The CDR3 sequence is 14 residues long. The DNA for the CDR3 is TGTGCCAGCAGACCCGCCGGACTAGTCAATGAGCAGTTCTTC. It is translated as CASRPAGLVNEQFF.

This rearrangement joins TRBV13 to TRBJ2-7; the D gene is possibly TRBD1 (5 bases). Germline CDR1 is PRHDT and CDR2 is FYEKMQ (reference sequence). Trimming stripped 5 bases from V and 5 bases from J, with 13 bases between. CDR3 length equals 13 residues. As DNA, the CDR3 is TGTGCCAGCAGCCCCACCAGGGCCAACGAGCAGTACTTC. Its translation: CASSPTRANEQYF.

This clone was seen a single time. The chain joins TRBV2 to TRBJ2-7; no firm D call. Trimming pared 6 bases from V and 2 bases from J, leaving 5 bases between. CDR3 size: 11 residues. Germline assignment: CDR1 SNHLY and CDR2 FYNNEI. CDR3 sequence reads: CASSITYEQYF. CDR3 coding DNA: TGTGCCAGCAGCATCACCTACGAGCAGTACTTC.

The chain recombines TRBV27 with TRBJ2-7, with TRBD2 identical over 8 bases. Germline loops: CDR1 MNHEY, CDR2 SMNVEV (reference sequence). The V gene end was trimmed by 0 bases and the J gene end by 3 bases; junction bases not matched to a gene: 4. The CDR3 runs 15 residues. This CDR3 reads CASSLSLLAVYEQYF. DNA of the CDR3: TGTGCCAGCAGTTTATCCCTACTAGCGGTCTACGAGCAGTACTTC.

The V call is TRBV7-2, the J call TRBJ1-4; TRBD1 aligns across 7 bases. This CDR3 spans 16 amino acids. Germline CDR1 reads SGHTA; CDR2 reads FQGNSA. V was pared by 1 base and J by 8 bases, with 10 bases of the junction left unmatched. The DNA of the CDR3 is TGTGCCAGCAGCTTAGGACAGGGAAAAGCGGAAGAAAAACTGTTTTTT. Translated: CASSLGQGKAEEKLFF. Using reference TRBV7-2 and TRBJ1-4 for the parts outside the CDR3, the full variable domain is GAGVSQSPSNKVTEKGKDVELRCDPISGHTALYWYRQSLGQGLEFLIYFQGNSAPDKSGLPSDRFSAERTGGSVSTLTIQRTQQEDSAVYLCASSLGQGKAEEKLFFGSGTQLSVL.

The chain combines TRBV5-6 with TRBJ1-1; D perhaps matches TRBD1 (5 bases). Germline loops: CDR1 SGHDT, CDR2 YYEEEE. The CDR3 consists of 15 residues. Trimming cost V 0 bases and J 3 bases, with 12 bases left between them. The CDR3 loop reads CASSLGGTDYTEAFF. CDR3 nucleotides: TGTGCCAGCAGCTTGGGGGGGACTGACTACACTGAAGCTTTCTTT.

CDR3 nucleotide sequence: TGTGCCAGCAGCTTAGACTGGGGACAGGGGTTCTACGAGCAGTACTTC. Translating gives CASSLDWGQGFYEQYF. The chain joins TRBV7-9 to TRBJ2-7; 10 bases are a match to TRBD1. Germline loops: CDR1 SEHNR, CDR2 FQNEAQ (reference sequence). V shed 1 base, J shed 3 bases, and the junction held 6 bases outside the gene matches. The CDR3 loop spans 16 amino acids.

The V gene is TRBV4-1, the J gene TRBJ2-1, with D unresolved. V lost 0 bases, J lost 10 bases, and 7 bases lay in between. Germline V CDR1 and CDR2: MGHRA, YSYEKL. This CDR3 has 12 residues. In DNA, the CDR3 is TGCGCCAGCAGCCAAGATCCTACGGAGCAGTTCTTC. Its protein is CASSQDPTEQFF.

V and J are TRBV27 and TRBJ1-5, with a tentative D call TRBD1 (5 bases). V was trimmed by 2 bases and J by 0 bases, leaving 8 bases between them. The CDR3 consists of 15 residues. Germline V lookup: CDR1 MNHEY, CDR2 SMNVEV (reference sequence). The CDR3 sequence: CASSLKGYSNQPQHF. The CDR3 DNA follows: TGTGCCAGCAGTTTAAAGGGGTATAGCAATCAGCCCCAGCATTTT.

This chain connects TRBV19 to TRBJ2-3; TRBD2 matches 9 bases. Germline V gene data show CDR1 as LNHDA and CDR2 as SQIVND (reference sequence). The V and J ends lost 1 base and 2 bases, in that order; junction bases with no gene match: 10. This CDR3 comprises 18 residues. CDR3 amino acids: CASSIASGGTSSTDTQYF. CDR3 nucleotide sequence: TGTGCCAGTAGTATAGCATCCGGGGGGACTAGCTCCACAGATACGCAGTATTTT. The whole variable domain, remainder taken from reference TRBV19 and TRBJ2-3, is DGGITQSPKYLFRKEGQNVTLSCEQNLNHDAMYWYRQDPGQGLRLIYYSQIVNDFQKGDIAEGYSVSREKKESFPLTVTSAQKNPTAFYLCASSIASGGTSSTDTQYFGPGTRLTVL.

The count of this clone is one. The chain carries TRBV9 and TRBJ1-1; D is unresolved. V lost 0 bases to trimming and J lost 5 bases, with 8 bases between them. The CDR3 loop spans 13 amino acids. The germline V gene has CDR1 SGDLS and CDR2 YYNGEE. DNA for the CDR3: TGTGCCAGCAGCGTAGGAGGGAGAACTGAAGCTTTCTTT. Protein: CASSVGGRTEAFF.

V gene TRBV27 combines with J gene TRBJ2-4, with D possibly TRBD2 on 5 matching bases. Germline values: CDR1 MNHEY, CDR2 SMNVEV (reference sequence). The CDR3 has 13 residues. V was trimmed by 3 bases and J by 6 bases, leaving 9 bases between them. CDR3 sequence reads: CASSFRSGNIQYF. Written as DNA, the CDR3 is TGTGCCAGCAGTTTTCGGAGCGGAAACATTCAGTACTTC.

V is TRBV5-1 and J is TRBJ2-2, with D possibly being TRBD2 (5 bases). The CDR3 covers 15 residues. Trimming left V 0 bases short and J 4 bases short, with 10 bases between. Germline V gene lookup returns CDR1 SGHRS and CDR2 YFSETQ. The CDR3 sequence is CASSLASSSTGELFF. CDR3 bases: TGCGCCAGCAGCTTGGCATCTAGCAGCACCGGGGAGCTGTTTTTT.

CDR3 loop: CASSEQGQEKILTDTQYF. The CDR3 DNA reads as TGTGCCAGCAGTGAGCAGGGCCAGGAAAAGATTCTCACAGATACGCAGTATTTT. The chain combines TRBV6-1 with TRBJ2-3; the D gene is possibly TRBD1 (5 bases). This CDR3 has 18 amino acids. CDR1 and CDR2 (germline): MNHNS, SASEGT. The V end was cut by 3 bases, the J end by 2 bases, with 21 bases between.

V usage is TRBV5-1 and J usage is TRBJ2-7; D remains ambiguous. The CDR3 has 13 residues. Looked up from germline, CDR1 is SGHRS and CDR2 is YFSETQ. Between the trimmed V and J ends, which lost 4 bases and 5 bases, there was a span of 13 bases. The CDR3 reads CASSPHPKNEQYF. As DNA, the CDR3 is TGCGCCAGCAGCCCCCACCCTAAAAACGAGCAGTACTTC.

J is TRBJ2-7 and V is TRBV29-1; possible D gene TRBD2, 7 bases. Trimming cost V 7 bases and J 2 bases, with 15 bases left between them. This CDR3 comprises 13 residues. Germline loops: CDR1 SQVTM, CDR2 ANQGSEA. The CDR3 protein is CSAGGGSTYEQYF. As DNA, the CDR3 is TGCAGCGCGGGGGGCGGTTCGACCTACGAGCAGTACTTC.

This clone was observed a handful of times. This chain links TRBV6-1 with TRBJ1-5; 7 bases align to TRBD1. The CDR3 runs 13 residues. The V and J ends lost 8 bases and 6 bases, in that order; junction bases with no gene match: 7. Germline V gene data show CDR1 as MNHNS and CDR2 as SASEGT. The CDR3 DNA reads TGTGCCAGCTCCACAGGGGAGGCTCAGCCCCAGCATTTT. Translated: CASSTGEAQPQHF.

A single count supports this clone. The chain joins TRBV5-6 to TRBJ2-5; D possibly corresponds to TRBD2 (5 bases). Trimming removed 4 bases from V and 1 base from J, with 11 bases in between. This CDR3 has 14 residues. Germline lookup yields CDR1 SGHDT and CDR2 YYEEEE. CDR3 sequence (DNA): TGTGCCAGCAGCCCCAGACTAAGCCAAGAGACCCAGTACTTC. This codes for CASSPRLSQETQYF.

This clone was seen more than once but under ten times. The chain recombines TRBV6-4 with TRBJ2-3; D uncertain. Deletions cut 3 bases from V and 0 bases from J, with 10 bases between. CDR3 size: 15 residues. Germline-derived CDR1 and CDR2 are MRHNA and SNTAGT. In DNA form, the CDR3 reads TGTGCCAGCAGTGAGTCACACGCTAGCACAGATACGCAGTATTTT. It encodes CASSESHASTDTQYF.

The chain couples TRBV27 to TRBJ1-4; D might be TRBD1 (6 bases). The germline V and J ends were trimmed by 8 bases and 5 bases, with 15 bases remaining between them. The CDR3 extends over 14 amino acids. CDR1 is MNHEY and CDR2 is SMNVEV in the germline V gene (reference sequence). DNA for the CDR3: TGTGCCAGCCGGCCGGGACATTTAAATGAAAAACTGTTTTTT. This sequence encodes CASRPGHLNEKLFF. The variable domain in full, with the rest retrieved from reference TRBV27 and TRBJ1-4, is EAQVTQNPRYLITVTGKKLTVTCSQNMNHEYMSWYRQDPGLGLRQIYYSMNVEVTDKGDVPEGYKVSRKEKRNFPLILESPSPNQTSLYFCASRPGHLNEKLFFGSGTQLSVL.

This clone was found once. The V gene is TRBV2, the J gene TRBJ2-7; D is unclear. Germline loops: CDR1 SNHLY, CDR2 FYNNEI. Trimming took 7 bases from V and 0 from J, leaving 13 bases between them. This CDR3 is 14 amino acids long. The CDR3 DNA reads as TGTGCCAGCACGCCGCCGGCGGACTCCTACGAGCAGTACTTC. Residues: CASTPPADSYEQYF.

This rearrangement joins TRBV28 to TRBJ1-2; no clear D. The germline gives CDR1 MDHEN, CDR2 SYDVKM. CDR3 length equals 17 residues. Trimming cost V 4 bases and J 4 bases, with 22 bases left between them. In nucleotides, the CDR3 is TGTGCCAGCAGTTCCCGCAATGCGTACAGCAACTCCTATGGCTACACCTTC. Translated, it gives CASSSRNAYSNSYGYTF.

The gene calls are TRBV7-8 and TRBJ2-7, with D unclear. The V and J ends lost 4 bases and 6 bases respectively, with 13 bases between them. CDR3 length equals 13 residues. The germline CDR1 and CDR2 sequences are SGHVS and FQNEAQ. The CDR3 coding sequence is TGTGCCAGCAGCTCGCCAGGATTAAGCGAGCAGTACTTC. Translation: CASSSPGLSEQYF.

Of note for this clone: At one end the junction does not follow the germline gene, possibly because of a read error. The CDR3 sequence is CSASPAASLLF. CDR3 nucleotide sequence: TGCAGTGCTAGCCCCGCAGCGTCCTTACTATTT. The V gene is TRBV20-1, the J gene TRBJ2-3, with no clear D. Germline-derived CDR1 and CDR2 are DFQATT and SNEGSKA (reference sequence). The CDR3 runs 11 residues.

This rearrangement joins TRBV5-4 to TRBJ1-1, with 9 bases matching TRBD1. The CDR3 totals 15 residues. Germline-derived CDR1 and CDR2 are SGHNT and YYREEE (reference sequence). V shed 4 bases, J shed 1 base, and the junction held 5 bases outside the gene matches. CDR3 amino acids: CASSNPGQGNTEAFF. The CDR3 bases are TGTGCCAGCAGCAACCCGGGACAGGGGAACACTGAAGCTTTCTTT.